The 24 T cell receptor beta chains listed next were all sequenced from one sample in a study of T cells in Graves' hyperthyroidism and ophthalmopathy. Amplification of TCR beta CDR3 regions used RNA as the template. In the first-round RT-PCR of the TCR CDR3, the HTBI primer set was used. Each CDR3 protein gets one entry after TCRdb re-called the multiplex PCR reads with MiXCR. Of about 410,000 distinct CDR3 sequences in the sample, over 12% were seen once. The sequenced sample was blood. These receptors all stem from a man aged 18 to 30 with Graves' ophthalmopathy.

This clonotype was counted a few times. This sequence joins TRBV5-1 and TRBJ1-2; D not resolved. CDR1 is SGHRS, CDR2 YFSETQ, per germline. Trimming cost V 3 bases and J 4 bases, with 13 bases left between them. This CDR3 has 14 residues. The CDR3 DNA reads as TGCGCCAGCAGCTCCTTCTTAGACCGCTATGGCTACACCTTC. Amino acids: CASSSFLDRYGYTF.

In its sample, this clonotype was seen many times. The chain links TRBV29-1 to TRBJ2-7; TRBD2 matches 13 bases. J lost 0 bases, V lost 1 base, and 0 bases had no gene match. The CDR3 spans 15 residues. CDR1 and CDR2 (germline): SQVTM, ANQGSEA. CDR3 protein: CSVEGLAGGSYEQYF. In DNA form, the CDR3 reads TGCAGCGTTGAAGGACTAGCGGGAGGCTCCTACGAGCAGTACTTC.

This clonotype was seen at least ten times. The chain recombines TRBV10-2 with TRBJ2-7, with TRBD2 matching over 8 bases. The germline V gene has CDR1 WSHSY and CDR2 SAAADI. This CDR3 is built from 14 residues. V lost 1 base and J lost 6; bases outside the gene matches: 5. CDR3 sequence (DNA): TGCGCCAGCAGTGAGTTGGCGGGAGGATCCGAGCAGTACTTC. This translates into CASSELAGGSEQYF.

This clonotype was seen at least ten times. The rearrangement links TRBV30 to TRBJ2-1, with D unclear. Per the germline V gene, CDR1 is GTSNPN and CDR2 is SVGIG (reference sequence). With 2 bases removed from V and 5 bases from J, the gap between germline ends came to 7 bases. The CDR3 totals 12 residues. The CDR3 region has the DNA TGTGCCTGGAGTAGCAGCCACAATGAGCAGTTCTTC. Amino acids: CAWSSSHNEQFF.

This clonotype was recorded at least ten times. V is TRBV6-5 and J is TRBJ1-2, with D maybe TRBD1 (6 bases). CDR3 length: 14 residues. Trimming took 2 bases from V and 2 from J, leaving 9 bases between them. CDR1 is MNHEY and CDR2 is SVGAGI in the germline V gene. CDR3 sequence reads: CASSYLTGNYGYTF. The CDR3, as DNA: TGTGCCAGCAGTTACCTCACAGGGAACTATGGCTACACCTTC.

This clonotype was detected many times. This sequence joins TRBV11-2 and TRBJ2-2; 12 nucleotides agree with TRBD2. The germline V gene encodes CDR1 SGHAT and CDR2 FQNNGV. CDR3 length: 19 residues. V lost 0 bases and J lost 4; bases outside the gene matches: 9. In DNA, the CDR3 is TGTGCCAGCAGCTTAGAACTAGCGGGGGGAGCCCCCCCCACCGGGGAGCTGTTTTTT. This gives the protein CASSLELAGGAPPTGELFF.

The chain couples TRBV4-1 to TRBJ1-2, with D perhaps matching TRBD1 (5 bases). CDR1 is MGHRA and CDR2 is YSYEKL in the germline V gene. This CDR3 spans 14 amino acids. Trimming took off 7 bases at V and 2 bases at J, with 14 bases between the two ends. CDR3 sequence (DNA): TGCGCCAGCACCCAGCCAGGGACCAACTATGGCTACACCTTC. Its translation is CASTQPGTNYGYTF.

The chain has TRBV7-9 and TRBJ2-1, with 9 bases aligning to TRBD2. The CDR3 runs 14 residues. V shed 11 bases and J 2 bases; nucleotides not matched to a gene: 7. Per germline, CDR1 SEHNR and CDR2 FQNEAQ (reference sequence). CDR3 region: CAVHSSGAYNEQFF. In DNA, the CDR3 is TGTGCCGTCCACTCTAGCGGGGCCTACAATGAGCAGTTCTTC. The variable domain in full, with the rest retrieved from reference TRBV7-9 and TRBJ2-1, is DTGVSQNPRHKITKRGQNVTFRCDPISEHNRLYWYRQTLGQGPEFLTYFQNEAQLEKSRLLSDRFSAERPKGSFSTLEIQRTEQGDSAMYLCAVHSSGAYNEQFFGPGTRLTVL.

This clonotype was recorded many times. The chain uses TRBV12-3 or TRBV12-4 and TRBJ2-3; TRBD2 matches 7 bases. CDR3 size: 16 residues. Trimming took 2 bases from V and 1 from J; bases not matched to a gene: 6. CDR3 nucleotides: TGTGCCAGCAGTTTACCTGGGACTATCCGCACAGATACGCAGTATTTT. This gives the protein CASSLPGTIRTDTQYF.

This clonotype was counted ten times or more. This chain links TRBV5-1 with TRBJ2-7; 8 bases map to TRBD1. The V gene's germline CDR1 is SGHRS and CDR2 YFSETQ. V was pared by 0 bases and J by 3 bases, with 5 bases of the junction left unmatched. This CDR3 has 15 amino acids. CDR3 residues: CASSLGGTGHYEQYF. CDR3 coding DNA: TGCGCCAGCAGCTTGGGGGGGACAGGTCACTACGAGCAGTACTTC.

As regards this clonotype: With a much larger clone just one base away, this may be a read error. The chain uses TRBV24-1 and TRBJ2-1, with 14 bases lining up with TRBD2. The CDR3 contains 19 residues. The V gene's germline CDR1 is KGHDR and CDR2 SFDVKD. With 2 bases clipped from V and 8 bases from J, the junction kept 13 bases outside the gene matches. The CDR3 nucleotides read TGTGCCACCAGTGATTCGCACCCAGGGACTAGCGGGAGAGTACATGAGCAGTTCTTC. It translates to CATSDSHPGTSGRVHEQFF.

On this clonotype itself: This clone may be a read error of a much larger clone one base away. The chain couples TRBV2 to TRBJ2-7; D not resolved. The V end was cut by 7 bases, the J end by 6 bases, with 22 bases between. Germline CDR1 is SNHLY and CDR2 is FYNNEI. CDR3 length equals 15 residues. The DNA of the CDR3 is TGTGCCAGCACCCAGAACGGACCAGCTTCGGGCGAGCAGTACTTC. This translates into CASTQNGPASGEQYF.

The chain combines TRBV7-9 with TRBJ2-2; no definite D call. In germline, CDR1 is SEHNR, CDR2 FQNEAQ (reference sequence). Deletions cut 0 bases from V and 0 bases from J, with 11 bases between. CDR3 length: 17 residues. CDR3 loop: CASSLAPRAANTGELFF. The DNA of the CDR3 is TGTGCCAGCAGCTTAGCCCCCCGGGCCGCGAACACCGGGGAGCTGTTTTTT.

This clonotype was observed many times. V usage is TRBV5-1 and J usage is TRBJ1-5; 7 bases align to TRBD1. Germline CDR1 reads SGHRS; CDR2 reads YFSETQ. CDR3 length equals 15 residues. The V gene end was trimmed by 4 bases and the J gene end by 3 bases; junction bases not matched to a gene: 7. The CDR3 coding sequence is TGCGCCAGCAGCCGTACGACAGGGAACAATCAGCCCCAGCATTTT. It codes for CASSRTTGNNQPQHF.

This clonotype has just a few counts. This chain joins TRBV6-1 and TRBJ2-5; TRBD1 matches 8 bases. Per the germline V gene, CDR1 is MNHNS and CDR2 is SASEGT. This CDR3 spans 13 amino acids. Unmatched junction bases numbered 2, after V lost 7 bases and J lost 1 base. The CDR3 protein is CASTQGAQETQYF. As DNA, the CDR3 is TGTGCCAGCACCCAGGGGGCCCAAGAGACCCAGTACTTC.

The chain links TRBV27 to TRBJ2-2, with D uncertain. The CDR3 covers 18 residues. Germline V lookup: CDR1 MNHEY, CDR2 SMNVEV (reference sequence). V shed 5 bases and J shed 0 bases, with 19 bases lying between them. The CDR3 spells CASSTQTVWVSNTGELFF. CDR3 DNA sequence: TGTGCCAGCAGTACCCAAACTGTTTGGGTTTCGAACACCGGGGAGCTGTTTTTT.

This clonotype has only a few counts. This chain joins TRBV7-6 and TRBJ2-7; 10 nucleotides line up with TRBD1. Trimming removed 5 bases from V and 7 bases from J; junction bases left unmatched: 14. CDR3 length equals 16 residues. Germline CDR1 SGHVS, CDR2 FNYEAQ. The CDR3 DNA reads TGTGCCAGCAGCAAAGGACAGGGGGGCATAGCCTTAGAGCAGTACTTC. It is translated as CASSKGQGGIALEQYF.

This clonotype was seen at least ten times. V is TRBV10-3 and J is TRBJ2-7, with TRBD1 matching over 8 bases. Germline V lookup: CDR1 ENHRY, CDR2 SYGVKD. This CDR3 has 13 residues. The V segment lost 2 bases and the J segment 5 bases; nucleotides outside the gene matches: 2. The CDR3 reads CAISERTGNEQYF. The DNA for the CDR3 is TGTGCCATCAGTGAGCGGACAGGGAACGAGCAGTACTTC.

This clonotype was picked up many times. In nucleotides, the CDR3 is TGTGCCAGCAGCGGGGGGACTAGCGGGAGGGCAAGCGAGCAGTACTTC. This codes for CASSGGTSGRASEQYF. The chain employs TRBV11-2 and TRBJ2-7, with 16 positions matching TRBD2. With 5 bases clipped from V and 6 bases from J, the junction kept 7 bases outside the gene matches. This CDR3 has 16 residues. The germline CDR1 and CDR2 sequences are SGHAT and FQNNGV.

This clonotype was observed at least ten times. This chain uses TRBV20-1 with TRBJ2-5, with 9 bases matching TRBD2. Germline CDR1 reads DFQATT; CDR2 reads SNEGSKA (reference sequence). V gave up 3 bases and J gave up 4 bases; unmatched junction bases: 6. The CDR3 sequence is 14 residues long. CDR3 sequence: CSARGLAGSETQYF. Written as DNA, the CDR3 is TGCAGTGCTAGGGGTCTAGCGGGATCAGAGACCCAGTACTTC.

This clonotype has a count of ten or more. V is TRBV24-1 and J is TRBJ2-2; weak D call: TRBD1 (5 bases). CDR3 length: 13 amino acids. V lost 3 bases to trimming and J lost 4 bases, with 5 bases between them. The germline V gene encodes CDR1 KGHDR and CDR2 SFDVKD. The CDR3 DNA follows: TGTGCCACCAGTGATGGGGCCACCGGGGAGCTGTTTTTT. Translating gives CATSDGATGELFF.

V gene TRBV5-5 combines with J gene TRBJ2-1; D unresolved. In germline, CDR1 is SGHKS, CDR2 YYEKEE (reference sequence). CDR3 size: 15 residues. Trimming pared 0 bases from V and 0 bases from J, leaving 7 bases between. DNA of the CDR3: TGTGCCAGCAGCTTGGCGATGAGCTCCTACAATGAGCAGTTCTTC. Its protein product is CASSLAMSSYNEQFF.

This clonotype was found many times. The chain uses TRBV11-3 and TRBJ2-2; tentatively, D is TRBD1 (5 bases). The V gene lost 7 bases and the J gene lost 8 bases, with 14 bases spanning the gap. Germline CDR1 is SGHNT and CDR2 is YENEEA. The CDR3 covers 13 residues. The CDR3 bases are TGTGCCAGCATGGCCAGGGCCGGAGGGGAGCTGTTTTTT. As protein: CASMARAGGELFF.

Concerning this clonotype itself: Since a much larger clone is just one base distant, this may be a read error. The chain recombines TRBV5-1 with TRBJ1-5; the D gene is possibly TRBD1 (6 bases). Germline CDR1 and CDR2: SGHRS and YFSETQ. The CDR3 is made up of 14 amino acids. The chain's CDR3 is CASGLGQGSQPQHF. CDR3 in DNA: TGCGCCAGCGGCTTGGGGCAGGGGAGCCAGCCCCAGCATTTT.